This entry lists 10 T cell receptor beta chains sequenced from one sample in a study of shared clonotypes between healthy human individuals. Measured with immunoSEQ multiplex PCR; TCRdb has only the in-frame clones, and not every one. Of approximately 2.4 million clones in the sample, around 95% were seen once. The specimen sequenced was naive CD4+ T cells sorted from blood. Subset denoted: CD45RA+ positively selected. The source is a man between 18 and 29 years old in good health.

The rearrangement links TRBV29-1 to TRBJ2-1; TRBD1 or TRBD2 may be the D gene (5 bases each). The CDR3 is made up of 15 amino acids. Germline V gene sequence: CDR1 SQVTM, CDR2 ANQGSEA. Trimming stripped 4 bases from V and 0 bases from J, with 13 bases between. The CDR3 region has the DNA TGCAGCGTTGTCCCGGGACCGGGCTCCTACAATGAGCAGTTCTTC. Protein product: CSVVPGPGSYNEQFF.

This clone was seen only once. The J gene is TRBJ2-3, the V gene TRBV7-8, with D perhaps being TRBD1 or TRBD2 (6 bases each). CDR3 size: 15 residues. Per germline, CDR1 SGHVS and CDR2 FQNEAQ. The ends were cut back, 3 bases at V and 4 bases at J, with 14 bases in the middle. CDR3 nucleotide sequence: TGTGCCAGCAGCTTGAGGGGGGCACGTCCAGATACGCAGTATTTT. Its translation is CASSLRGARPDTQYF.

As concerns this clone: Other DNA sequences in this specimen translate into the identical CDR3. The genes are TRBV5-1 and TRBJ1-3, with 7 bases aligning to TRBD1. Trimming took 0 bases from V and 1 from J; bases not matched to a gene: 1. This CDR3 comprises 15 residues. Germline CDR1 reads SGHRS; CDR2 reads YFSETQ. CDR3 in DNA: TGCGCCAGCAGCTTGGAGGGGGCGTCTGGAAACACCATATATTTT. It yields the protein CASSLEGASGNTIYF.

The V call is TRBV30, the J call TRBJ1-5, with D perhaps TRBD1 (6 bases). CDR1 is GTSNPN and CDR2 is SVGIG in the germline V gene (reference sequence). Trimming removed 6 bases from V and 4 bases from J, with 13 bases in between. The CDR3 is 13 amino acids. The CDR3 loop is CACRGEGNQPQHF. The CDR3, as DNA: TGTGCCTGCAGGGGTGAGGGGAATCAGCCCCAGCATTTT.

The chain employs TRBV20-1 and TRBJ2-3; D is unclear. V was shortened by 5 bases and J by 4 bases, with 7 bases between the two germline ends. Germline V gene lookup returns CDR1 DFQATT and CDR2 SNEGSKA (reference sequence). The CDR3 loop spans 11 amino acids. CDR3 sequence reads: CSAEAADTQYF. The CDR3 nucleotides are TGCAGTGCTGAGGCCGCAGATACGCAGTATTTT.

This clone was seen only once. The CDR3 spells CASKGQLILSGNTIYF. The CDR3 nucleotides are TGTGCCAGCAAGGGACAGCTGATTTTGTCTGGAAACACCATATATTTT. J is TRBJ1-3 and V is TRBV2; 7 bases line up with TRBD1. The CDR3 totals 16 residues. Unmatched junction bases numbered 10, after V lost 7 bases and J lost 1 base. Germline V lookup: CDR1 SNHLY, CDR2 FYNNEI.

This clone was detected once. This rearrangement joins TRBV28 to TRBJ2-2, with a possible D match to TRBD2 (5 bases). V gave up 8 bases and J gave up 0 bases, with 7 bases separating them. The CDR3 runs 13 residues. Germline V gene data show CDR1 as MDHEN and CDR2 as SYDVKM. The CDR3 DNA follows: TGTGCCAGCGTGGACTCGAACACCGGGGAGCTGTTTTTT. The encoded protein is CASVDSNTGELFF. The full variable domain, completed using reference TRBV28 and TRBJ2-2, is DVKVTQSSRYLVKRTGEKVFLECVQDMDHENMFWYRQDPGLGLRLIYFSYDVKMKEKGDIPEGYSVSREKKERFSLILESASTNQTSMYLCASVDSNTGELFFGEGSRLTVL.

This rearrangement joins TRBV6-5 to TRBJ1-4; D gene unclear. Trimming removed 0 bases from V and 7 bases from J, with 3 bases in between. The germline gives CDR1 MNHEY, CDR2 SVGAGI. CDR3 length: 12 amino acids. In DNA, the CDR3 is TGTGCCAGCAGTTACTCGAGTGAAAAACTGTTTTTT. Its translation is CASSYSSEKLFF.

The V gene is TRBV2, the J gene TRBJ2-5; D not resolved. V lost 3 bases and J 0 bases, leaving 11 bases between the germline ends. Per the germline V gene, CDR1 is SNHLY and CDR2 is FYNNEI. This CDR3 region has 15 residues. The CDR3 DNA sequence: TGTGCCAGCAGTGATGCCCAGGTGTACCAAGAGACCCAGTACTTC. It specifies CASSDAQVYQETQYF.

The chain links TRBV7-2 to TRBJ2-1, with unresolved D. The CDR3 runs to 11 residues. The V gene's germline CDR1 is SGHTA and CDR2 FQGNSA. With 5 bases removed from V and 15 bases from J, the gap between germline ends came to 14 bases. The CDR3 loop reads CASSPAVVLFF. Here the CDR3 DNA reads TGTGCCAGCAGCCCCGCCGTGGTTTTGTTCTTC.